Included here is one TCR beta chain sequence, with context. The sample originates from a study of OX40 agonist ivuxolimab in advanced cancers. Germline V gene lookup returns CDR1 MNHEY and CDR2 SMNVEV (reference sequence). Unmatched junction bases numbered 4, after V lost 2 bases and J lost 2 bases. This CDR3 contains 15 residues. The method was immunoSEQ multiplex PCR; TCRdb's version includes in-frame clones alone and lacks a portion of them. Here the sample spans tens of thousands of clones, roughly 88% being singletons. Patients were excluded for autoimmune disease history or systemic immunosuppression.

This chain links TRBV27 with TRBJ2-7; 9 bases line up with TRBD2. The sample consisted of CD4+ or CD8+ T cells sorted from blood, taken in a trial of the OX40 agonist ivuxolimab. This receptor was taken from an adult with an advanced solid tumor such as melanoma, head and neck, liver or kidney cancer. The CDR3 coding sequence is TGTGCCAGCAGTTTAAGAGCGGGGGGACCCTACGAGCAGTACTTC. Translating it yields CASSLRAGGPYEQYF.